The 29 T cell receptor beta chains presented below share a single source sample, sequenced in a study of control samples from healthy donors and cancer patients (dated by TCRdb to 2020 to 2022). The library was prepared using the immunoSEQ multiplex PCR assay. TCRdb took this table from immuneACCESS and kept in-frame rearrangements with V and J called. Such tables lack part of the clones; where checked against another copy, unresolved V genes explain under half of the gap, and the rest is unexplained. The sample includes approximately 86,000 clones, with more than 75% observed a single time. The ten top clones hold 2% to 2.5% of the sample. Sequencing was done on a sample of blood. The source is a woman between 40 and 55 years old in good health.

The rearrangement joins TRBV7-9 to TRBJ2-2; 8 bases line up with TRBD2. The germline V gene encodes CDR1 SEHNR and CDR2 FQNEAQ (reference sequence). V shed 5 bases and J 3 bases; nucleotides not matched to a gene: 5. The CDR3 loop spans 15 amino acids. CDR3 region: CASSRQGLDTGELFF. For the CDR3, the DNA is TGTGCCAGCAGCCGCCAGGGACTAGACACCGGGGAGCTGTTTTTT. The full variable domain, with the rest looked up from reference TRBV7-9 and TRBJ2-2, is DTGVSQNPRHKITKRGQNVTFRCDPISEHNRLYWYRQTLGQGPEFLTYFQNEAQLEKSRLLSDRFSAERPKGSFSTLEIQRTEQGDSAMYLCASSRQGLDTGELFFGEGSRLTVL.

The chain carries TRBV7-2 and TRBJ1-1; 8 nucleotides align to TRBD1. Per germline, CDR1 SGHTA and CDR2 FQGNSA. The CDR3 sequence is 13 residues long. With V trimmed by 3 bases and J by 10 bases, 7 bases remained unmatched. The CDR3 is CASSFGQGRGAFF. The CDR3 DNA reads as TGTGCCAGCAGCTTCGGACAGGGCCGAGGAGCTTTCTTT.

The V and J genes are TRBV2 and TRBJ2-7, with 7 bases identical to TRBD1. The V gene end was trimmed by 4 bases and the J gene end by 4 bases; junction bases not matched to a gene: 13. Germline loops: CDR1 SNHLY, CDR2 FYNNEI. The CDR3 extends over 16 amino acids. In DNA form, the CDR3 reads TGTGCCAGCAGTGCCTCCTCCGGGACAGCCTCATACGAGCAGTACTTC. Protein: CASSASSGTASYEQYF.

The chain recombines TRBV3-1 (or the pseudogene TRBV3-2) with TRBJ1-3, with TRBD1 matching over 9 bases. CDR1 is LGHDT and CDR2 is YNNKEL in the germline V gene (reference sequence). Unmatched junction bases numbered 8, after V lost 4 bases and J lost 1 base. The CDR3 length is 17 residues. The CDR3 nucleotides read TGTGCCAGCAGCCCCAGTCCGGGGACAGGGTCTGGAAACACCATATATTTT. Encoded protein: CASSPSPGTGSGNTIYF.

CDR3 bases: TGTGCCAGCAGGAGGGGCTCCTATGGCTACACCTTC. It encodes CASRRGSYGYTF. V usage is TRBV9 and J usage is TRBJ1-2; a weak D match, TRBD1 (5 bases). The CDR3 loop spans 12 amino acids. Germline lookup yields CDR1 SGDLS and CDR2 YYNGEE. Trimming shortened V by 5 bases and J by 4 bases, and 9 bases separated the two germline ends.

The V call is TRBV19, the J call TRBJ2-6; D is undetermined. Germline V gene data show CDR1 as LNHDA and CDR2 as SQIVND (reference sequence). This CDR3 is 18 amino acids long. V was pared by 7 bases and J by 0 bases, with 19 bases between. The CDR3 DNA reads as TGTGCCAGTAAACCGGACGGCTCCCTTCGCTCTGGGGCCAACGTCCTGACTTTC. Residues: CASKPDGSLRSGANVLTF. Filled out from reference TRBV19 and TRBJ2-6, the complete variable domain reads DGGITQSPKYLFRKEGQNVTLSCEQNLNHDAMYWYRQDPGQGLRLIYYSQIVNDFQKGDIAEGYSVSREKKESFPLTVTSAQKNPTAFYLCASKPDGSLRSGANVLTFGAGSRLTVL.

The CDR3 here is CATSRDFGGLSYEQYF. DNA for the CDR3: TGTGCCACCAGCAGAGATTTTGGGGGGCTCTCCTACGAGCAGTACTTC. V and J are TRBV15 and TRBJ2-7; D might be TRBD1 or TRBD2, each matching 6 bases. Germline CDR1 LNHNV, CDR2 YYDKDF (reference sequence). CDR3 size: 16 residues. V lost 0 bases, J lost 0 bases, and 12 bases lay in between.

V usage is TRBV2 and J usage is TRBJ1-2; 9 bases are shared with TRBD1. The CDR3 runs to 14 residues. The germline gives CDR1 SNHLY, CDR2 FYNNEI. V dropped 2 bases and J dropped 7; count of bases not matched to a gene: 5. CDR3 sequence reads: CASSEWGQGSGYTF. The CDR3 nucleotides are TGTGCCAGCAGTGAATGGGGACAGGGTAGTGGCTACACCTTC.

The chain links TRBV9 to TRBJ2-5; 8 bases are a match to TRBD2. Looked up from germline, CDR1 is SGDLS and CDR2 is YYNGEE. Trimming cost V 1 base and J 3 bases; bases outside gene matches: 14. This CDR3 has 18 residues. In DNA form, the CDR3 reads TGTGCCAGCAGCGTATCCTTAGACGGCGGGGGGCGAAAAGAGACCCAGTACTTC. Protein sequence: CASSVSLDGGGRKETQYF. The full variable domain, rest sourced from reference TRBV9 and TRBJ2-5, is DSGVTQTPKHLITATGQRVTLRCSPRSGDLSVYWYQQSLDQGLQFLIQYYNGEERAKGNILERFSAQQFPDLHSELNLSSLELGDSALYFCASSVSLDGGGRKETQYFGPGTRLLVL.

The gene calls are TRBV30 and TRBJ1-2; unclear D gene. The ends were cut back, 7 bases at V and 4 bases at J, with 16 bases in the middle. The CDR3 extends over 13 amino acids. Per germline, CDR1 GTSNPN and CDR2 SVGIG (reference sequence). DNA for the CDR3: TGTGCCTTGGAGACGACGGGCCTCTATGGCTACACCTTC. Residues: CALETTGLYGYTF. Together with reference TRBV30 and TRBJ1-2, the CDR3 gives the full variable domain: SQTIHQWPATLVQPVGSPLSLECTVEGTSNPNLYWYRQAAGRGLQLLFYSVGIGQISSEVPQNLSASRPQDRQFILSSKKLLLSDSGFYLCALETTGLYGYTFGSGTRLTVV.

V and J are TRBV27 and TRBJ2-4, with D perhaps TRBD2 (6 bases). V dropped 5 bases and J dropped 4 bases, with 15 bases sitting between them. Germline V gene lookup returns CDR1 MNHEY and CDR2 SMNVEV (reference sequence). This CDR3 is 15 amino acids long. CDR3 amino acids: CASSVRGRGKNIQYF. The CDR3 bases are TGTGCCAGCAGTGTCCGGGGACGGGGGAAAAACATTCAGTACTTC.

V usage is TRBV27 and J usage is TRBJ1-2, with 9 bases fitting TRBD1. The CDR3 is made up of 14 amino acids. V lost 4 bases, J lost 5 bases, and 5 bases stayed unmatched. In germline, CDR1 is MNHEY, CDR2 SMNVEV (reference sequence). CDR3 nucleotides: TGTGCCAGCAGTTCCCTGGACAGGGGTTATGGCTACACCTTC. It yields the protein CASSSLDRGYGYTF.

This chain connects TRBV19 to TRBJ1-1; 8 bases line up with TRBD1. The germline gives CDR1 LNHDA, CDR2 SQIVND (reference sequence). Trimming removed 6 bases from V and 4 bases from J; junction bases left unmatched: 4. There are 13 residues in the CDR3. In nucleotides, the CDR3 is TGTGCCAGTAGCCTGACAGGGGCCACTGAAGCTTTCTTT. It translates to CASSLTGATEAFF.

This rearrangement joins TRBV18 to TRBJ1-4; 8 bases are a match to TRBD1. V was pared by 0 bases and J by 5 bases, with 14 bases of the junction left unmatched. Germline V gene data show CDR1 as KGHSH and CDR2 as LQKENI. This CDR3 region has 19 residues. The CDR3 sequence: CASSPPGQEISNRNEKLFF. CDR3 in DNA: TGTGCCAGCTCACCACCGGGACAGGAGATATCCAACCGGAATGAAAAACTGTTTTTT.

The genes are TRBV13 and TRBJ1-1; D gene uncertain. V dropped 5 bases and J dropped 1 base, with 23 bases sitting between them. CDR3 length equals 18 residues. Germline-derived CDR1 and CDR2 are PRHDT and FYEKMQ (reference sequence). CDR3 bases: TGTGCCAGCAGCCTTGCCCGGACCGTCCTACAAGGGAACACTGAAGCTTTCTTT. Its translation is CASSLARTVLQGNTEAFF.

The chain carries TRBV30 and TRBJ2-1, with 16 bases lining up with TRBD2. This CDR3 has 14 residues. Germline CDR1 is GTSNPN and CDR2 is SVGIG (reference sequence). Trimming at V came to 8 bases and at J to 4 bases, leaving 2 bases not matched to a gene. The CDR3, as DNA: TGTGCCGGGACTAGCGGGGGGGGTTACAATGAGCAGTTCTTC. Its translation is CAGTSGGGYNEQFF.

This clone is labeled medium-sized (0.01 to 0.1%). The rearrangement links TRBV19 to TRBJ1-2; D not resolved. Germline-derived CDR1 and CDR2 are LNHDA and SQIVND (reference sequence). V dropped 2 bases and J dropped 4 bases, with 14 bases sitting between them. The length of the CDR3 is 15 residues. The DNA for the CDR3 is TGTGCCAGTAGTATAAGCTCAACCACCATCTATGGCTACACCTTC. Amino acid sequence: CASSISSTTIYGYTF.

For this clone: A junction boundary mismatches the germline segment, possibly from a read error. The rearrangement uses TRBV6-6 and TRBJ1-2; TRBD1 is a possible D gene (6 bases). The CDR3 spans 13 residues. The V gene's germline CDR1 is MNHNY and CDR2 SVGAGI (reference sequence). CDR3 DNA sequence: TGTGCCAGCAGTTTGGGACAAAGGGGCGGCTTAGCCTTC. Translation: CASSLGQRGGLAF.

This chain joins TRBV9 and TRBJ2-5; no definite D call. This CDR3 contains 13 residues. From germline, CDR1 is SGDLS and CDR2 YYNGEE. Trimming left V 0 bases short and J 3 bases short, with 6 bases between. The CDR3 region is CASSVVPEETQYF. The CDR3 bases are TGTGCCAGCAGCGTAGTTCCAGAAGAGACCCAGTACTTC. Based on the CDR3 plus reference TRBV9 and TRBJ2-5, the full variable domain is DSGVTQTPKHLITATGQRVTLRCSPRSGDLSVYWYQQSLDQGLQFLIQYYNGEERAKGNILERFSAQQFPDLHSELNLSSLELGDSALYFCASSVVPEETQYFGPGTRLLVL.

CDR3 sequence reads: CASRQRYSNQPQHF. Here the CDR3 DNA reads TGTGCCAGTAGACAGCGTTATAGCAATCAGCCCCAGCATTTT. This chain uses TRBV19 with TRBJ1-5, with D uncertain. CDR1 is LNHDA, CDR2 SQIVND, per germline (reference sequence). The CDR3 sequence is 14 residues long. Trimming took 6 bases from V and 0 from J, leaving 9 bases between them.

The V gene is TRBV27, the J gene TRBJ1-2, with 7 positions matching TRBD1. From germline, CDR1 is MNHEY and CDR2 SMNVEV (reference sequence). V lost 8 bases, J lost 4 bases, and 10 bases stayed unmatched. The CDR3 extends over 14 amino acids. The chain's CDR3 is CASERQGTGYGYTF. The CDR3 DNA is TGTGCCAGCGAGAGACAGGGTACGGGCTATGGCTACACCTTC.

A few counts support this clone. The V and J genes are TRBV15 and TRBJ1-2; 8 nucleotides agree with TRBD1. Germline-derived CDR1 and CDR2 are LNHNV and YYDKDF (reference sequence). The ends lost 0 bases at V and 1 base at J; junction bases unmatched: 4. This CDR3 spans 16 amino acids. This CDR3 reads CATSRDPGQGNYGYTF. CDR3 in DNA: TGTGCCACCAGCAGAGACCCCGGACAGGGTAACTATGGCTACACCTTC. Using reference TRBV15 and TRBJ1-2 for the parts outside the CDR3, the full variable domain is DAMVIQNPRYQVTQFGKPVTLSCSQTLNHNVMYWYQQKSSQAPKLLFHYYDKDFNNEADTPDNFQSRRPNTSFCFLDIRSPGLGDTAMYLCATSRDPGQGNYGYTFGSGTRLTVV.

The chain employs TRBV5-6 and TRBJ2-7; TRBD2 might be the D (5 bases). V shed 5 bases and J shed 2 bases, with 11 bases lying between them. Looked up from germline, CDR1 is SGHDT and CDR2 is YYEEEE. This CDR3 has 13 residues. The CDR3 sequence: CASRETTTYEQYF. DNA of the CDR3: TGTGCCAGCAGAGAGACTACGACCTACGAGCAGTACTTC.

Points on this clone: The sample carries other DNA sequences with the same CDR3. V is TRBV20-1 and J is TRBJ2-5; D gene uncertain. V lost 1 base and J lost 4, with 1 base in between. The CDR3 consists of 10 residues. CDR1 and CDR2 (germline): DFQATT, SNEGSKA (reference sequence). CDR3 sequence reads: CSARGETQYF. DNA of the CDR3: TGCAGTGCTAGAGGAGAGACCCAGTACTTC.

The J gene is TRBJ2-3, the V gene TRBV11-3, with D perhaps TRBD1 or TRBD2 (5 bases each). The CDR3 length is 14 residues. Germline V gives CDR1 SGHNT, CDR2 YENEEA. The V gene lost 3 bases and the J gene lost 3 bases, with 10 bases spanning the gap. CDR3 nucleotide sequence: TGTGCCAGCAGCTTTGAGGGGCCAACAGATACGCAGTATTTT. Its protein is CASSFEGPTDTQYF.

The rearrangement uses TRBV5-6 and TRBJ2-6; possibly TRBD1 for D (6 bases). The V gene's germline CDR1 is SGHDT and CDR2 YYEEEE. This CDR3 region has 15 residues. V dropped 1 base and J dropped 1 base, with 6 bases sitting between them. The CDR3 DNA sequence: TGTGCCAGCAGCTTGACAGGGTCTGGGGCCAACGTCCTGACTTTC. Protein sequence: CASSLTGSGANVLTF. Drawing the rest from reference TRBV5-6 and TRBJ2-6, the complete variable domain is DAGVTQSPTHLIKTRGQQVTLRCSPKSGHDTVSWYQQALGQGPQFIFQYYEEEERQRGNFPDRFSGHQFPNYSSELNVNALLLGDSALYLCASSLTGSGANVLTFGAGSRLTVL.

The gene calls are TRBV7-2 and TRBJ1-5; possible D gene TRBD1, 6 bases. V lost 1 base and J 7 bases, leaving 14 bases between the germline ends. CDR3 size: 15 residues. Germline V gene data show CDR1 as SGHTA and CDR2 as FQGNSA. As DNA, the CDR3 is TGTGCCAGCAGCTTAGGAGCCAGGGGATGGCAGCCCCAGCATTTT. Translating gives CASSLGARGWQPQHF.

This clone was recorded only once. The chain has TRBV3-1 (or the pseudogene TRBV3-2) and TRBJ2-1; 13 bases are a match to TRBD2. Germline assignment: CDR1 LGHDT and CDR2 YNNKEL (reference sequence). V lost 4 bases, J lost 9 bases, and 6 bases stayed unmatched. This CDR3 spans 15 amino acids. The CDR3 nucleotides are TGTGCCAGCAGCCGGGGACTAGCGGGGAGTCGTGAGCAGTTCTTC. Amino acids: CASSRGLAGSREQFF.

This chain connects TRBV4-3 to TRBJ1-4, with unresolved D. V dropped 1 base and J dropped 8 bases, with 11 bases sitting between them. Germline values: CDR1 LGHNA, CDR2 YSLEER. The CDR3 contains 14 residues. CDR3 sequence reads: CASSQAHHEEKLFF. The CDR3 DNA reads as TGCGCCAGCAGCCAAGCCCACCACGAAGAAAAACTGTTTTTT.